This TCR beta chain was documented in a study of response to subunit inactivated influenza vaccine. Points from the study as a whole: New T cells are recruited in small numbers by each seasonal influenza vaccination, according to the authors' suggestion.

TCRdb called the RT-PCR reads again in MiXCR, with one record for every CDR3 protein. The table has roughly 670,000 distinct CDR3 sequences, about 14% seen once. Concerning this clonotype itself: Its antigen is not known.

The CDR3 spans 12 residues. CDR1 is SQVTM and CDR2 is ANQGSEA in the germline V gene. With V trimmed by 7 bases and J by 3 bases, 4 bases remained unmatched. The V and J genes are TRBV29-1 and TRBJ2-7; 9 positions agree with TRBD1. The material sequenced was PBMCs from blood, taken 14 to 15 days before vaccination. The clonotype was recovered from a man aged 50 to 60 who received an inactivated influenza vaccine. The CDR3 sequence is CSGGQGYYEQYF. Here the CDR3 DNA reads TGCAGCGGGGGACAGGGATACTACGAGCAGTACTTC.